This T cell receptor beta chain was retrieved from a study of beta chain features in type 1 diabetes. Findings and caveats of the study: Moderately but significantly shorter TCRB CDR3s were found in Type 1 diabetes patients in all four CD4+ subsets.

Remarks on this clone: Its antigen is undetermined.

The CDR3 totals 12 residues. Germline-derived CDR1 and CDR2 are GTSNPN and SVGIG (reference sequence). Trimming took 0 bases from V and 7 from J, leaving 6 bases between them. Expressed TCRB transcripts were sequenced because the entire RNA isolate underwent reverse transcription. Clones were sequenced by immunoSEQ multiplex PCR, and TCRdb holds only the in-frame ones, with some missing. The sample has around 250,000 clones; around 20% are singletons. J is TRBJ2-2 and V is TRBV30; D gene uncertain. The sequence was collected from a woman between 40 and 50 years old with type 1 diabetes. The sample comprised naive CD4+ T cells from blood. CDR3 region: CAWSVRGGELFF. CDR3 DNA sequence: TGTGCCTGGAGTGTACGCGGCGGGGAGCTGTTTTTT.